The entry below gives a single T cell receptor (beta chain) sequence along with its context. This sample was included in a study of control samples from healthy donors and cancer patients. Trimming removed 3 bases from V and 2 bases from J; junction bases left unmatched: 3. CDR1 PRHDT and CDR2 FYEKMQ come from the germline V gene (reference sequence). CDR3 length: 15 amino acids. Sequencing was performed with immunoSEQ multiplex PCR; in TCRdb, only in-frame clones are kept and a portion is missing. The table includes 120,000 to 150,000 clones, approximately 91% detected once. The TCR was taken from a man aged 25-45 years in good health. The chain couples TRBV13 to TRBJ1-5, with 8 positions matching TRBD1. Sequenced input: blood. The CDR3 loop is CASSFGTGGNQPQHF. The CDR3 DNA is TGTGCCAGCAGCTTTGGGACAGGAGGCAATCAGCCCCAGCATTTT.